This TCR beta chain comes out of a study of T cell responses to AZD1222 COVID-19 vaccine. Germline V CDR1 and CDR2: MNHEY, SVGEGT. This CDR3 comprises 15 residues. The V segment lost 1 base and the J segment 6 bases; nucleotides outside the gene matches: 6. The assay was immunoSEQ multiplex PCR, and TCRdb's table has in-frame clones only and misses some. The table lists around 83,000 clones, less than 95% of them singletons, with 5.4% in the top ten. Source: peripheral blood, taken 28 days after the second AZD1222 dose. This chain joins TRBV6-2 or TRBV6-3 and TRBJ2-3; 8 bases fit TRBD2. This clonotype was obtained from an adult who received the AZD1222 COVID-19 vaccine. The CDR3 DNA reads TGTGCCAGCAGTTACTTCGGGCGGGGGGCGGATACGCAGTATTTT. It yields the protein CASSYFGRGADTQYF.